This T cell receptor (beta chain) is drawn from a study of cytomegalovirus exposure and HLA in healthy donors (dated by TCRdb to 2017 to 2019). Concerning the study at large: An earlier analysis of some 620 of the donors reported approximately 280 Gb of sequence data and 90 million to 120 million unique TCR beta sequences obtained from roughly 180 million T cells. An earlier analysis of approximately 630 of the donors applied high-throughput TCR beta sequencing to assess whether each TCR beta V gene segment acted as functional or pseudogenic. The study combined high-throughput TCR immunosequencing, statistical association of individual TCRs with disease status, and machine learning to predict cytomegalovirus infection status. Because of strong linkage in the cohort, 5 or 6 DR-DQ haplotypes were treated as single units for association and clustering. A separate validation cohort of over 95 different subjects was used in addition to the approximately 700-subject first cohort. An early release covering about 600 HLA-typed donors comprised about 320 gigabases of sequencing data and 65 million to 100 million unique TCR sequences. Of the 300 to 400 genotyped donors, around 81% fell in the genetic ancestry cluster associated with self-reported Caucasian donors. Using immunosequencing, the study profiled T cell repertoires from 666 subjects and related those repertoires to cytomegalovirus serostatus. A later genetic analysis used genome-wide SNP genotypes for about three fifths of the roughly 700 donors, treating that subset as a discovery cohort. Both class I and class II loci were covered by HLA typing, at four-digit resolution. The later analysis used no new phenotypic data to find candidate immune exposures, relying instead on TCR beta sequences and their occurrence across donors. Donor age, sex, ethnicity and CMV serostatus were collected together with the repertoire data. On average, 235,054 unique TCR beta nucleotide sequences were sequenced per donor among about 400 genotyped donors of the cohort, with roughly 18% of those sequences being non-productive. A later analysis re-analyzed previously published TCR beta repertoires from roughly 690 donors and added high-resolution HLA genotyping to study TCR occurrence patterns. The number of typed donors differed by locus: about 620-630 for A, B, C, DRB1 and DQB1; about 520 for DQA1; fewer than 610 for DPA1; and some 450 for DPB1. The aim of the study was to test whether cataloging public T cell receptors could identify signatures of past pathogen exposure. Every repertoire in the discovery cohort had been generated on one and the same sequencing platform.

Library preparation employed the immunoSEQ multiplex PCR assay. The multiplex PCR relied on a mix of 60 forward primers for TCR Vbeta segments and 13 reverse primers for TCR Jbeta segments. Amplification of the CDR3 region of rearranged TCR beta genes was performed with a multiplex PCR assay on genomic DNA. The Illumina HiSeq System was used to sequence the amplified TCR beta libraries as 87-base-pair reads. Per the authors' processing: A later analysis counted tens of millions of unique TCR beta chains across the roughly 700 repertoires, and some 12 million of these chains were shared by at least two donors. Raw reads were error-corrected and collapsed into unique sequences with a nearest-neighbor algorithm that merged closely related sequences to remove PCR and sequencing errors. V, D and J gene segments were assigned by aligning CDR3 sequences to IMGT reference sequences. For a sequence to be retained, at least a six-nucleotide match to both a V gene segment and a J gene segment was required. A rearrangement counted as productive if the CDR3 had no stop codons and remained in frame with V and J, and every other rearrangement counted as non-productive. CDR3 was defined according to IMGT convention as the region running from the second conserved V-encoded cysteine to the conserved J-encoded phenylalanine. The earlier analysis of 587 of the donors excluded sequences that lacked an unambiguous match to a single V gene segment. In an earlier analysis of about 590 of the donors, a V segment was called functional when productive rearrangements were above 56.7%, and segregating when the standard deviation between donors exceeded 5%. A statistical classification framework was developed to diagnose cytomegalovirus status using the catalog of TCR beta chain sequences. A later analysis assigned V and J genes by comparing TCR nucleotide sequences with IMGT/GENE-DB human TR gene sequences. In a later analysis, CDR3 sequences and most-parsimonious VDJ recombination scenarios were assigned using the TCRdist pipeline. A later analysis defined each TCR beta chain by its CDR3 amino acid sequence plus V-gene family, and excluded reads lacking a unique V-gene family. In a later analysis, 550 to 650 highly shared, low-generation-probability nucleotide sequences were removed to address suspected cross-contamination and a sequencing artifact. For each public chain, a later analysis derived a clonal expansion index from normalized ranks of inferred template counts within each repertoire. A later analysis computed generation probabilities with a VDJ recombination model fitted to out-of-frame rearrangements, and checked the results against IGoR. In a later analysis, TCR-TCR, TCR-HLA and TCR-CMV co-occurrence was scored with hypergeometric tests, and a repertoire-size bias correction was applied to TCR pairs. In a later analysis, false discovery rates were estimated by permuting HLA or CMV assignments 20 times. In a later analysis, co-occurring TCRs were grouped with DBSCAN, and TCRdist sequence similarity was added when clustering was performed within HLA-allele-positive subsets. Repertoires with fewer than 30,000 or more than 120,000 public chains, plus five repertoires with anomalous nucleotide sharing, were excluded from co-occurrence clustering. TCRdb's version of the immuneACCESS table is confined to in-frame rearrangements and falls short of the full clone set. An unresolved V gene accounts for under half of the shortfall where checked; the remainder is of unknown origin. V, J and clone size are taken as reported in that table, and D and trimming were inferred from the DNA itself. A total of 150,000 to 200,000 clones appear in this sample, around 79% of them only once. In total, the top ten clones hold approximately 1.4% of the sample.

Turning to this clone: Its specific antigen is unknown. The input lacks base qualities; no much larger clone sits a single base away.

The cohort was made up of several hundred healthy bone marrow donors. Cohort members were all nominally healthy when sampled, although unrecorded immune exposures were likely present. The donor was CMV seronegative and belonged to the group of 352 seronegative cohort members. Each donor provided a peripheral blood sample, and peripheral blood mononuclear cells were used for TCR beta sequencing. The Qiagen DNeasy Blood Extraction Kit was used to extract genomic DNA from the blood cell samples. The full study reports these points: A cluster of highly shared sequence variants was judged likely to represent a technical artifact of the sequencing pipeline. In a later analysis, TCR association rates were found to vary across HLA loci, with the most associated TCRs seen for DRB1 alleles and the fewest for HLA-C alleles. Some IMGT-functional V segments, including TRBV6-2 and TRBV6-3, could not be distinguished by the 87-base-pair reads and were therefore excluded. The earlier analysis of fewer than 750 of the donors excluded some 16 rarely observed V segments, including chromosome 9 orphons, because counts were too low. Linkage disequilibrium might explain the correlated functional status among segregating V segments, but an unknown experimental factor could not be ruled out. According to the authors, the approach could potentially be generalized to other disease states and immunological phenotypes. Presence/absence analyses assumed roughly uniform sequencing depth across donors, an assumption that may not hold. Strong co-occurrence of HLA alleles, especially DR and DQ, made assigning TCR associations to individual alleles difficult. The cohort was sequenced for TCR beta chains only, and without alpha or paired-chain data the features that could be detected were limited. An association between a missense DCLRE1C variant and V-gene and J-gene trimming of TCR beta chains was found in a later genetic analysis and replicated in an independent cohort. The study listed 150 to 200 TCR beta chains as associated with cytomegalovirus. In vitro tests confirmed that three of the cytomegalovirus-associated TCR beta chains recognize cytomegalovirus antigens. Specific HLA alleles were associated with over 15,000 TCR beta sequences at a false discovery rate of 0.05 in a later analysis. Compared with equally common non-associated chains, HLA-associated TCR beta chains in a later analysis were more clonally expanded and had lower generation probabilities. Several of the top co-occurrence clusters appeared to be linked to parvovirus B19, influenza, CMV and Epstein-Barr virus, according to a later analysis. A further reported finding was that TCR beta sequences accurately predicted the HLA-A and HLA-B alleles for most subjects in the first cohort. Most TCR sequences were observed very rarely across donors, whereas some public TCRs were present in many individuals. Because HLA typing was missing for some donors at each locus, association tests included only the typed subset. In a later genetic analysis, fewer N-insertions in productive TCRs were reported among donors in an Asian-associated ancestry cluster than the roughly 670-donor mean. Cytomegalovirus status was reported to be diagnosed by the classifier with high specificity and sensitivity in both the original and validation cohorts. The only immune exposure information available for the cohort was CMV serostatus. An earlier analysis of 450 to 750 of the donors showed that most TCR beta V segments appeared in productive rearrangements either about 87% or about 30% of the time, which broadly matched IMGT annotations. According to a later analysis, most CMV-associated TCR beta chains appeared to be HLA-restricted, and the HLA associations seemed to be driven largely by CMV exposure.

Germline trimming amounts to 7 bases on V and 4 bases on J, with 13 as the count of junction bases outside the gene matches. Reading from cysteine to phenylalanine, the CDR3 counts 16 amino acids. Solely the CDR3 DNA is kept, with 48 bases framed from the first base. The germline V gene (reference sequence) yields LNHDA for CDR1 and SQIVND for CDR2. Sample: PBMCs. The origin of this receptor is a woman aged 45-59 years in good health and CMV-seronegative. The V and J genes are TRBV19 and TRBJ1-1, and TRBD1 matches 9 of the central bases. DNA sequence: TGTGCCAGTATCCGGGGACAGGGTCTTTCGGTCACTGAAGCTTTCTTT. Its translation reads: CASIRGQGLSVTEAFF. Full variable domain (CDR3 extended with the reference TRBV19 and TRBJ1-1 proteins): DGGITQSPKYLFRKEGQNVTLSCEQNLNHDAMYWYRQDPGQGLRLIYYSQIVNDFQKGDIAEGYSVSREKKESFPLTVTSAQKNPTAFYLCASIRGQGLSVTEAFFGQGTRLTVV.